A selection of T cell receptor beta chains follows, all from one sample in a study of OX40 agonist ivuxolimab in advanced cancers. Sequencing used immunoSEQ multiplex PCR; TCRdb keeps in-frame clones, though not all of them. Of under 100,000 clones detected, less than 90% appear once; the ten largest clones hold 0.75% to 0.85%. Sequenced material: CD4+ or CD8+ T cells sorted from blood, taken in a trial of the OX40 agonist ivuxolimab. These receptors were obtained from an adult with an advanced solid tumor such as melanoma, head and neck, liver or kidney cancer. Each CDR3 is given with its conserved first and last residue. D genes are given only for firm matches. Not every row has a clone size; where given, it reads once, few, many or a size class.

TRBJ1-4 15 NA NA TRBV5-1 TGCGCCAGCGCCCGGGCCGGGGAATCGAGTGAAAAACTGTTTTTT CASARAGESSEKLFF
TRBJ1-2 15 NA NA TRBV7-2 TGTGCCAGCAGCTTAGTAGGGGGGACAACGGATGGCTACACCTTC CASSLVGGTTDGYTF
TRBJ1-1 15 TRBD1 NA TRBV10-3 TGTGCCATCAGTGCCAGGGGGGGCCGAATCGCTGAAGCTTTCTTT CAISARGGRIAEAFF
TRBJ1-5 13 NA few TRBV19 TGTGCCAGTAGTATGGATAGCAATCAGCCCCAGCATTTT CASSMDSNQPQHF
TRBJ2-3 14 TRBD1 NA TRBV18 TGTGCCAGCTCACCGCAGGGGGCGGAAGATACGCAGTATTTT CASSPQGAEDTQYF
TRBJ1-2 14 NA NA TRBV19 TGTGCCAGTAGTATCTCTTCACAGGGAGGTGGCTACACCTTC CASSISSQGGGYTF
TRBJ1-1 15 TRBD1 NA TRBV6-5 TGTGCCAGCACCTCCGGGACAGGGGCGAACACTGAAGCTTTCTTT CASTSGTGANTEAFF
TRBJ1-6 14 NA NA TRBV6-5 TGTGCCAGCAGGAAGGACCCCCTTTATTCACCCCTCCACTTT CASRKDPLYSPLHF
TRBJ1-2 15 NA NA TRBV27 TGTGCCAGCAGGGCTCCGGACGGGAGTAACTATGGCTACACCTTC CASRAPDGSNYGYTF
TRBJ2-7 12 NA once TRBV7-6 TGTGCCAGCAGCGAACAGGGCTACGAGCAGTACTTC CASSEQGYEQYF
TRBJ2-7 17 NA many TRBV5-8 TGTGCCAGCAGCTTGTTTCAACCAGGTGGCCACTCCTACGAGCAGTACTTC CASSLFQPGGHSYEQYF
TRBJ1-4 17 NA NA TRBV7-8 TGTGCCAGCAGCTTCCGACCGGGGGGGGCATCTAATGAAAAACTGTTTTTT CASSFRPGGASNEKLFF